This TCR beta chain emerged from a study of prognosis after radiotherapy for stage I lung cancer. General study results and limits: Shannon entropy (measured after stereotactic body radiation therapy) was lower in patients who went on to develop distant metastases.

CDR3 of TCR beta was amplified from genomic DNA via a two-round multiplex PCR. First-round PCR used primers specific to each TRBV and TRBJ gene. TCRdb called the multiplex PCR reads again in MiXCR, with one record for every CDR3 protein. This sample has nearly 35,000 distinct CDR3 sequences, with 30% to 35% found just once. This clonotype showed up just once. Its antigen remains unidentified. The likely explanation is a read error, given a far larger clone one base away. This CDR3 has 12 residues. Looked up from germline, CDR1 is MRHNA and CDR2 is SNTAGT. The sequencing used PBMCs, collected before or after stereotactic body radiation therapy (not recorded which). The J gene is TRBJ1-6, the V gene TRBV6-4; 7 positions agree with TRBD1. This TCR derives from a donor of 50 years or more with non-small cell lung cancer. In DNA form, the CDR3 reads TGTTCCAGCAGTACAGGGGATTCACCCCTCCACTTT. It yields the protein CSSSTGDSPLHF.